This TCR beta chain was sequenced for a study of shared clonotypes between healthy human individuals. Study-wide background: Each donor had three CD4 naive, three CD4 memory, two CD8 naive and one CD8 memory plate.

Germline CDR1 reads SGHVS; CDR2 reads FQNEAQ. V lost 3 bases and J 8 bases, leaving 10 bases between the germline ends. The CDR3 covers 13 residues. This clone was recorded once. CD4+ cells yielded CD45RA+ naive and CD45RA-negative memory subsets. The data were produced by immunoSEQ multiplex PCR, yet TCRdb's version contains in-frame clones alone and is incomplete. The data hold about 2.4 million clones, with approximately 90% observed a single time. Sequencing was carried out using naive CD4+ T cells sorted from blood. This sample's subset: CD45RA+ positively selected. This receptor was taken from a man aged 18-30 years in good health. V is TRBV7-8 and J is TRBJ2-2; D is uncertain. CDR3 in amino acids: CASSFYMTGELFF. The CDR3 nucleotides are TGTGCCAGCAGCTTCTACATGACGGGGGAGCTGTTTTTT. The full variable domain, rest sourced from reference TRBV7-8 and TRBJ2-2, is GAGVSQSPRYKVAKRGQDVALRCDPISGHVSLFWYQQALGQGPEFLTYFQNEAQLDKSGLPSDRFFAERPEGSVSTLKIQRTQQEDSAVYLCASSFYMTGELFFGEGSRLTVL.